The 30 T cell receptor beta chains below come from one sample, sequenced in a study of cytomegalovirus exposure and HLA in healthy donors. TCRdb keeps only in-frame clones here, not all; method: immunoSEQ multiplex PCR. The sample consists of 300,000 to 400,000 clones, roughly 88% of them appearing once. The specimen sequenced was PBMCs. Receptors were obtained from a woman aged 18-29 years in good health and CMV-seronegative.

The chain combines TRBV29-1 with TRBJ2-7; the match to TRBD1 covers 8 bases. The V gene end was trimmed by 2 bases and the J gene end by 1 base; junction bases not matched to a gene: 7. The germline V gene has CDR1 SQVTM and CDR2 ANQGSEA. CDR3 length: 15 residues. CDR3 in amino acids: CSVEYRDRSSYEQYF. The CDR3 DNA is TGCAGCGTTGAATACCGGGACAGGAGTTCCTACGAGCAGTACTTC.

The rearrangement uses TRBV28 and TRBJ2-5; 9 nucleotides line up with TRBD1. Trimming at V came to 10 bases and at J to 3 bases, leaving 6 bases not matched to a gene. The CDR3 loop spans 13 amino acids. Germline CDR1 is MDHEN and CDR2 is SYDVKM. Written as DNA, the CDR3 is TGTGCCATGGGACAGGGAGGGAAAGAGACCCAGTACTTC. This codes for CAMGQGGKETQYF.

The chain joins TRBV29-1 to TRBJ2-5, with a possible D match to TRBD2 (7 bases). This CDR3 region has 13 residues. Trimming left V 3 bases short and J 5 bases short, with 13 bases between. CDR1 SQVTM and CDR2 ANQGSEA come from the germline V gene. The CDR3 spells CSVEGRGGETQYF. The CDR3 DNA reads TGCAGCGTTGAGGGTAGGGGGGGGGAGACCCAGTACTTC.

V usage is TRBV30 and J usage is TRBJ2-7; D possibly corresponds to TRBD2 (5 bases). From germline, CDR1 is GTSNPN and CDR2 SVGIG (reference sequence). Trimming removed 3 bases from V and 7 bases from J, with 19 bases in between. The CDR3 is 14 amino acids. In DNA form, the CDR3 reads TGTGCCTGGAGCCCAGGACTGCCCCTTGGGGAGCAGTACTTC. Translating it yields CAWSPGLPLGEQYF.

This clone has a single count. CDR3 in DNA: TGTGCCAGCAGTGAACTGGGCCAGGCCTATGGCTACACCTTC. Translated, it gives CASSELGQAYGYTF. The V and J genes are TRBV25-1 and TRBJ1-2; D is uncertain. Germline-derived CDR1 and CDR2 are MGHDK and SYGVNS. V lost 2 bases and J 4 bases, leaving 11 bases between the germline ends. The CDR3 runs to 14 residues.

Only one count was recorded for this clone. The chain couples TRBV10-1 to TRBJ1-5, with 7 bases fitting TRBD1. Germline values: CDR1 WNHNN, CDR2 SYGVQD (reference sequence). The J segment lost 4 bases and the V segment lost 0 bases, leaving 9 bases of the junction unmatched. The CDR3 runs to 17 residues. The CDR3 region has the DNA TGCGCCAGCAGTGAGTCTGAGGCAGGGGGTAGGAATCAGCCCCAGCATTTT. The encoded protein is CASSESEAGGRNQPQHF.

CDR3 coding DNA: TGTGCCAGCAGTTACACGGGGGATCAGCCCCAGCATTTT. Protein sequence: CASSYTGDQPQHF. The rearrangement uses TRBV6-5 and TRBJ1-5; D might be TRBD1 (5 bases). This CDR3 is built from 13 residues. Germline V CDR1 and CDR2: MNHEY, SVGAGI. The V gene lost 2 bases and the J gene lost 5 bases, with 7 bases spanning the gap.

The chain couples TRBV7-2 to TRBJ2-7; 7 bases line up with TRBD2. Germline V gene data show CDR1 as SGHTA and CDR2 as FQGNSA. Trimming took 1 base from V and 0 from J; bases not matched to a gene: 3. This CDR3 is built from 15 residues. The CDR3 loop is CASSLERDFSYEQYF. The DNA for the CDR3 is TGTGCCAGCAGCTTAGAGCGGGACTTCTCCTACGAGCAGTACTTC.

CDR3 sequence: CASSLRRHSYEQYF. CDR3 sequence (DNA): TGTGCCAGCAGCTTGAGGCGGCACTCCTACGAGCAGTACTTC. V usage is TRBV5-6 and J usage is TRBJ2-7; D not resolved. The CDR3 covers 14 residues. Germline V gene data show CDR1 as SGHDT and CDR2 as YYEEEE. V lost 1 base and J lost 0, with 8 bases in between.

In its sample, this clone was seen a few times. In DNA form, the CDR3 reads TGCGCCAGCAGCCAAGTTGCAGGGGGATTAACTGGCTACACCTTC. This translates into CASSQVAGGLTGYTF. The chain links TRBV4-1 to TRBJ1-2; 7 nucleotides match TRBD1. This CDR3 has 15 residues. Germline V CDR1 and CDR2: MGHRA, YSYEKL. V shed 1 base, J shed 7 bases, and the junction held 9 bases outside the gene matches.

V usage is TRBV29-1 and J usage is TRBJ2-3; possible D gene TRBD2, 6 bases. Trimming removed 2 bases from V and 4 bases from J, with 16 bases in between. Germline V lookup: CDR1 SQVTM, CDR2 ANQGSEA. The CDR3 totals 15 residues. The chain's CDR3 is CSVEPLRELPDTQYF. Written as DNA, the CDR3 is TGCAGCGTTGAACCCCTACGGGAGCTTCCAGATACGCAGTATTTT.

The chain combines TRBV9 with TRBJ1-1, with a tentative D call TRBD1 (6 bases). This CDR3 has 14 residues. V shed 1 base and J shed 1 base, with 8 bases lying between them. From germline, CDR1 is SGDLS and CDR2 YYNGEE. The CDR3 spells CASSVSRGNTEAFF. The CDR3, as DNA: TGTGCCAGCAGCGTATCCAGGGGGAACACTGAAGCTTTCTTT.

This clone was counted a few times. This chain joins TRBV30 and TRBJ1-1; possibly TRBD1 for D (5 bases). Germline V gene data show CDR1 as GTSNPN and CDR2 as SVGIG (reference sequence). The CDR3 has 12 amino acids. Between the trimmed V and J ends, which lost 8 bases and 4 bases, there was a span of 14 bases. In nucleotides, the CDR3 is TGTGCCCGCAGCAGGGAGGGCACTGAAGCTTTCTTT. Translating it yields CARSREGTEAFF.

The CDR3 DNA reads TGTGCCAGCAGTTTCCTCGGGGTTGGGCATTCACCCCTCCACTTT. Its protein product is CASSFLGVGHSPLHF. The chain uses TRBV27 and TRBJ1-6; D call uncertain. Germline assignment: CDR1 MNHEY and CDR2 SMNVEV (reference sequence). The CDR3 covers 15 residues. The ends were cut back, 3 bases at V and 8 bases at J, with 14 bases in the middle.

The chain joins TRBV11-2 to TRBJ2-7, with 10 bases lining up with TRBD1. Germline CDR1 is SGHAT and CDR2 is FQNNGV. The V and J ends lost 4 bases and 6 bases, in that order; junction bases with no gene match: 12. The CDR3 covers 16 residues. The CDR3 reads CASSSRPDRGRTEQYF. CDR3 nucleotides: TGTGCCAGCAGCTCCCGCCCAGACAGGGGGCGCACCGAGCAGTACTTC. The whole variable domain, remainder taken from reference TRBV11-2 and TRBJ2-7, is EAGVAQSPRYKIIEKRQSVAFWCNPISGHATLYWYQQILGQGPKLLIQFQNNGVVDDSQLPKDRFSAERLKGVDSTLKIQPAKLEDSAVYLCASSSRPDRGRTEQYFGPGTRLTVT.

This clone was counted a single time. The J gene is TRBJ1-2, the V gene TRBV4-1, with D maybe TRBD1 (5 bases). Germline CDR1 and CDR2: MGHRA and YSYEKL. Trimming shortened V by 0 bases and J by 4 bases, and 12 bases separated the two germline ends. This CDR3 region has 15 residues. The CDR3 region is CASSQDNGQGYGYTF. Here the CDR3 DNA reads TGCGCCAGCAGCCAAGATAATGGCCAGGGCTATGGCTACACCTTC.

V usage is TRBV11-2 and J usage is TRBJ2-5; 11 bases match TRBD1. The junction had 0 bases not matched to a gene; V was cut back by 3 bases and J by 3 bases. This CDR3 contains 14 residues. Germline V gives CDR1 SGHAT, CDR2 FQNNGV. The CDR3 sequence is CASSLGQGEETQYF. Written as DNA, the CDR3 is TGTGCCAGCAGCTTGGGACAGGGGGAAGAGACCCAGTACTTC.

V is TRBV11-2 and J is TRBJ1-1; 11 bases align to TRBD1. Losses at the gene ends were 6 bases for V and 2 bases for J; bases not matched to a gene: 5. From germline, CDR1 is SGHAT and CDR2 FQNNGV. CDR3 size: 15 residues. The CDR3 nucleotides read TGTGCCAGCAGGTTTGGACAGGGGGCTAACACTGAAGCTTTCTTT. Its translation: CASRFGQGANTEAFF. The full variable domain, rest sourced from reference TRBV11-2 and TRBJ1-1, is EAGVAQSPRYKIIEKRQSVAFWCNPISGHATLYWYQQILGQGPKLLIQFQNNGVVDDSQLPKDRFSAERLKGVDSTLKIQPAKLEDSAVYLCASRFGQGANTEAFFGQGTRLTVV.

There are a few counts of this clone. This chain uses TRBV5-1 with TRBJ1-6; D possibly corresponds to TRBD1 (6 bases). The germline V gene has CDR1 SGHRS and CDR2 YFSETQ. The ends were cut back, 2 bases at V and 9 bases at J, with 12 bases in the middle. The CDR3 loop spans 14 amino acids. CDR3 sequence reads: CASSLTGYGSPLHF. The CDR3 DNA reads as TGCGCCAGCAGCTTAACAGGGTACGGTTCACCCCTCCACTTT.

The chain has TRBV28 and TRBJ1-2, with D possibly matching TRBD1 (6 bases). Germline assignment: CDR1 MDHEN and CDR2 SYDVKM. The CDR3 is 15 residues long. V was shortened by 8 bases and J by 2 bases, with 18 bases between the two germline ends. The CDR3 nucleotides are TGTGCCAGCCGGGGCATGGGGGCGCCGAACTATGGCTACACCTTC. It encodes CASRGMGAPNYGYTF.

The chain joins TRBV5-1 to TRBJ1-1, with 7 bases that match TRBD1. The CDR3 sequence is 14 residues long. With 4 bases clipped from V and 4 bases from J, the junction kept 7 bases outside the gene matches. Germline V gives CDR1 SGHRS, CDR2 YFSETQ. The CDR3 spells CASSHPDRVTEAFF. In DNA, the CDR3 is TGCGCCAGCAGCCACCCCGACAGGGTCACTGAAGCTTTCTTT. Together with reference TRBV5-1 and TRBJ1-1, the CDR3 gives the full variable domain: KAGVTQTPRYLIKTRGQQVTLSCSPISGHRSVSWYQQTPGQGLQFLFEYFSETQRNKGNFPGRFSGRQFSNSRSEMNVSTLELGDSALYLCASSHPDRVTEAFFGQGTRLTVV.

The CDR3 coding sequence is TGTGCCAGCAGCCCCGCCGCAGGGGACTATGGCTACACCTTC. Its translation is CASSPAAGDYGYTF. The V gene is TRBV9, the J gene TRBJ1-2; a weak D match, TRBD1 (6 bases). The ends were cut back, 4 bases at V and 3 bases at J, with 13 bases in the middle. This CDR3 has 14 amino acids. CDR1 and CDR2 from the germline V gene are SGDLS and YYNGEE.

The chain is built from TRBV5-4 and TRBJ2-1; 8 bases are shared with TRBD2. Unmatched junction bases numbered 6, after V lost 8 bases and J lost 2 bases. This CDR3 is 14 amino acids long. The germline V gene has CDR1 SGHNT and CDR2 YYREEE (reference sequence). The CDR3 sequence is CASMSGSAYNEQFF. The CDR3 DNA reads TGTGCCAGTATGAGCGGGAGTGCCTACAATGAGCAGTTCTTC.

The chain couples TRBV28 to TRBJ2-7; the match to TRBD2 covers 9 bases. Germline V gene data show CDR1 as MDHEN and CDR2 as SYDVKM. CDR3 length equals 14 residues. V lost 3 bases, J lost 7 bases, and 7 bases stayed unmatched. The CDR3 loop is CASSFLREGGEQYF. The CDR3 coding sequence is TGTGCCAGCAGTTTTTTGCGGGAGGGTGGTGAGCAGTACTTC.

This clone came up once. The CDR3 sequence: CASSHLAGGDEQFF. CDR3 sequence (DNA): TGTGCCAGCAGCCATCTAGCGGGGGGCGATGAGCAGTTCTTC. J is TRBJ2-1 and V is TRBV14; TRBD2 aligns across 11 bases. After removal of 3 bases from V and 8 bases from J, the junction contained 3 bases not matched to a gene. The germline V gene encodes CDR1 SGHDN and CDR2 FVKESK. The CDR3 has 14 residues.

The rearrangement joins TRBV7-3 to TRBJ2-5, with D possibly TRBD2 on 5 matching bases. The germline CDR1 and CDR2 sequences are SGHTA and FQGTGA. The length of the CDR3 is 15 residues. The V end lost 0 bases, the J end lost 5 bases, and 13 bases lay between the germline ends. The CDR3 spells CASSLTLSGVETQYF. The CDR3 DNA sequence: TGTGCCAGCAGCTTAACTTTGTCCGGGGTTGAGACCCAGTACTTC.

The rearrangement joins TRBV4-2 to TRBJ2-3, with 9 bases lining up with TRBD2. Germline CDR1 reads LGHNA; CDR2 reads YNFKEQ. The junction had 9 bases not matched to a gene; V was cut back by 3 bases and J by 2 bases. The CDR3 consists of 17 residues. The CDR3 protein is CASSQNPGTSSTDTQYF. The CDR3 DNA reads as TGTGCCAGCAGCCAGAATCCCGGGACTAGCTCCACAGATACGCAGTATTTT.

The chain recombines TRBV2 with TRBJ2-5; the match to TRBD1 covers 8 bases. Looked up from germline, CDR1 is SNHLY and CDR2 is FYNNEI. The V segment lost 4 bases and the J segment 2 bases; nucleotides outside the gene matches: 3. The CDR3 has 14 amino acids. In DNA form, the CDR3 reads TGTGCCAGCAGTGGACAGGGGTTACAAGAGACCCAGTACTTC. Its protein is CASSGQGLQETQYF.

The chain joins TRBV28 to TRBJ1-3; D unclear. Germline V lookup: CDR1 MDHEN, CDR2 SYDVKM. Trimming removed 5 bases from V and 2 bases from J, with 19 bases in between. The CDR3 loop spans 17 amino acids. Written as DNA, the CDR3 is TGTGCCAGCAGTGTCAATTTTGGGGAGTTCACTGGAAACACCATATATTTT. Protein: CASSVNFGEFTGNTIYF.

CDR3: CASSETSGRDEQFF. The CDR3 DNA is TGCGCCAGCAGTGAGACTAGCGGGAGGGATGAGCAGTTCTTC. The rearrangement links TRBV10-1 to TRBJ2-1, with 13 bases matching TRBD2. This CDR3 comprises 14 residues. Germline V gene lookup returns CDR1 WNHNN and CDR2 SYGVQD (reference sequence). V lost 2 bases and J lost 8; bases outside the gene matches: 0.